The sequence of this TCR beta chain was determined in a study of shared clonotypes between healthy human individuals. CD8 cells regarded as naive lacked CD45RO, were positively chosen for CCR7, and omitted terminally differentiated effector memory CD45RA+ cells. General study findings and limits: What rarefaction showed was incomplete sorted-subset sequencing despite large depth.

V was clipped by 2 bases and J by 1 base; unmatched bases: 2. The CDR3 is 14 residues long. From germline, CDR1 is KGHSH and CDR2 LQKENI. Data came from immunoSEQ multiplex PCR; TCRdb stores just in-frame clones and leaves some out. The sample lists about 2.1 million clones, 90% to 95% occurring once. As for this clone: Its antigen remains unidentified.

This TCR came from a man aged 18 to 35 in good health. Some clones in this sample may be carry-over from other donors' samples. The rearrangement joins TRBV18 to TRBJ2-7, with TRBD1 matching over 7 bases. Sequenced material: naive CD8+ T cells from PBMCs. CDR3 bases: TGTGCCAGCTCACCATCAGGGGGTTCCTACGAGCAGTACTTC. Residues: CASSPSGGSYEQYF.